The 14 T cell receptor beta chains listed next were all sequenced from one sample in a study of regulatory T cells in long-lasting Graves disease (dated by TCRdb to about 2021). Libraries were constructed by multiplex PCR. The instrument was an Illumina HiSeq 4000. To build TCR beta libraries, CDR3 regions were amplified by Arm-PCR using iRepertoire HTBI primers. TCRdb reworked the public reads: Q25 trimming with fastp, MiXCR clone assembly, productive beta chains retained. When rows share a CDR3 protein, they turn into one entry using the most common DNA and genes. The sample contains over 400,000 distinct CDR3 sequences, approximately 14% of them found a single time. The top ten hold approximately 15% of the sample. Interpreted using the paper, the time point label stands for: newly diagnosed GD, antithyroid drugs for less than 3 months. RNA was extracted from PBMCs in TRIzol for both TCR sequencing and RNA sequencing.

These data also featured in a second study, about T cells in Graves' hyperthyroidism and ophthalmopathy.

The sequenced sample was peripheral blood mononuclear cells (PBMCs), obtained at new diagnosis, from a patient treated with antithyroid drugs. These TCRs come from a woman aged 45-60 years with Graves disease. Donor details come from another sample of the same person, matched by shared clones.

The rearrangement uses TRBV7-9 and TRBJ2-1; TRBD2 aligns across 11 bases. The CDR3 consists of 17 residues. CDR1 SEHNR and CDR2 FQNEAQ come from the germline V gene (reference sequence). V lost 1 base and J lost 4; bases outside the gene matches: 6. The CDR3 loop reads CASSLGSGLAVYNEQFF. The CDR3 region has the DNA TGTGCCAGCAGCTTAGGTTCGGGACTAGCGGTGTACAATGAGCAGTTCTTC.

The genes are TRBV6-5 and TRBJ2-1; TRBD2 aligns across 9 bases. This CDR3 spans 15 amino acids. The ends lost 1 base at V and 5 bases at J; junction bases unmatched: 3. Germline CDR1 and CDR2: MNHEY and SVGAGI. The CDR3 loop is CASSYWPSGNNEQFF. Here the CDR3 DNA reads TGTGCCAGCAGTTACTGGCCTAGCGGGAACAATGAGCAGTTCTTC.

The genes are TRBV7-9 and TRBJ2-5; 9 nucleotides match TRBD2. V was clipped by 2 bases and J by 4 bases; unmatched bases: 14. Looked up from germline, CDR1 is SEHNR and CDR2 is FQNEAQ (reference sequence). The CDR3 runs 18 residues. CDR3 DNA sequence: TGTGCCAGCAGCTTAACCTCCCGGCCTAGCGGGATCGGAGAGACCCAGTACTTC. As protein: CASSLTSRPSGIGETQYF.

The CDR3 loop reads CASSHAPLPYNEQFF. The CDR3 nucleotides read TGCGCCAGCAGCCATGCCCCACTTCCATACAATGAGCAGTTCTTC. The V and J genes are TRBV4-1 and TRBJ2-1, with no clear D. Germline V gene lookup returns CDR1 MGHRA and CDR2 YSYEKL. V gave up 3 bases and J gave up 4 bases, with 13 bases separating them. This CDR3 region has 15 residues.

This clonotype has ten or more counts. The chain recombines TRBV12-3 or TRBV12-4 with TRBJ1-5; D call uncertain. Deletions cut 4 bases from V and 6 bases from J, with 7 bases between. The CDR3 length is 12 residues. CDR3 bases: TGTGCCAGCAGTTCAGATTTTCAGCCCCAGCATTTT. The encoded protein is CASSSDFQPQHF.

V usage is TRBV4-1 and J usage is TRBJ2-4; 7 bases match TRBD1. V trimming: 4 bases; J trimming: 7 bases; junction bases outside the gene matches: 10. Germline CDR1 MGHRA, CDR2 YSYEKL. This CDR3 contains 15 residues. The CDR3 is CASSPNNRGRNIQYF. The CDR3 DNA follows: TGCGCCAGCAGCCCCAACAACAGGGGTCGTAACATTCAGTACTTC.

Of note for this clonotype: One base away lies a much larger clone, so this may be a sequencing read error. No conserved phenylalanine or tryptophan is present at the end of the CDR3, so a read error is the likely explanation. This rearrangement joins TRBV6-2 or TRBV6-3 to TRBJ2-1; D may be TRBD2 (6 bases). Germline CDR1 is MNHEY and CDR2 is SVGEGT. Trimming stripped 5 bases from V and 9 bases from J, with 11 bases between. The CDR3 is 12 amino acids. In DNA form, the CDR3 reads TGTGCCAGCAGTCCGGGACTTCCTGAGCAGTTCTCC. This sequence encodes CASSPGLPEQFS.

This clonotype has more than one count but fewer than ten. The chain recombines TRBV2 with TRBJ2-3; unclear D gene. The CDR3 is 14 amino acids. Germline CDR1 SNHLY, CDR2 FYNNEI. V dropped 6 bases and J dropped 1 base, with 11 bases sitting between them. The CDR3 reads CASRGDGRTDTQYF. CDR3 DNA sequence: TGTGCCAGCAGAGGCGACGGCCGCACAGATACGCAGTATTTT.

This clonotype showed up many times. This rearrangement joins TRBV3-1 to TRBJ1-5, with TRBD1 as a possible D gene (5 bases). The germline gives CDR1 LGHDT, CDR2 YNNKEL (reference sequence). The ends were cut back, 4 bases at V and 6 bases at J, with 7 bases in the middle. The CDR3 loop spans 12 amino acids. CDR3 sequence: CASSLGTQPQHF. CDR3 nucleotide sequence: TGTGCCAGCAGCCTCGGGACTCAGCCCCAGCATTTT.

This clonotype was counted ten times or more. V is TRBV12-3 or TRBV12-4 and J is TRBJ2-3; TRBD2 agrees at 10 bases. Trimming took 4 bases from V and 5 from J; bases not matched to a gene: 9. This CDR3 contains 16 residues. The CDR3 here is CASSSQSGRAGDTQYF. The DNA for the CDR3 is TGTGCCAGCAGTTCCCAAAGCGGGAGGGCCGGAGATACGCAGTATTTT.

The gene calls are TRBV7-9 and TRBJ1-1; weak D call: TRBD1 (6 bases). V gave up 7 bases and J gave up 3 bases, with 12 bases separating them. The CDR3 runs 13 residues. The germline gives CDR1 SEHNR, CDR2 FQNEAQ (reference sequence). CDR3 sequence: CASTTDSDTEAFF. Written as DNA, the CDR3 is TGTGCCAGCACCACGGACAGTGACACTGAAGCTTTCTTT.

The gene calls are TRBV14 and TRBJ2-7, with D unclear. The germline gives CDR1 SGHDN, CDR2 FVKESK. Trimming removed 1 base at V and 3 bases at J, with 16 bases between. The CDR3 sequence is 16 residues long. The CDR3 is CASSQGRSVGNYEQYF. Here the CDR3 DNA reads TGTGCCAGCAGCCAAGGCCGGTCAGTGGGGAACTACGAGCAGTACTTC.

Concerning this clonotype itself: A far larger clone differs by one base, so this is likely a read error. The V gene is TRBV27, the J gene TRBJ2-4; TRBD2 matches at 11 bases. Germline trimming cut 5 bases from V and 13 bases from J; bases unmatched to any gene: 13. Germline V gene data show CDR1 as MNHEY and CDR2 as SMNVEV (reference sequence). This CDR3 comprises 15 residues. The CDR3 DNA sequence: TGTGCCAGCAGTACCGGGACTAGCGGCTACAATGAGCAGTACTTC. The encoded protein is CASSTGTSGYNEQYF.

This clonotype was picked up many times. For the CDR3, the DNA is TGTGCCAGCAGTTACCTCTACACTCCGACAACCTACGAGCAGTACTTC. It yields the protein CASSYLYTPTTYEQYF. This chain uses TRBV6-2 or TRBV6-3 with TRBJ2-7; no firm D call. The germline gives CDR1 MNHEY, CDR2 SVGEGT. V dropped 2 bases and J dropped 2 bases, with 16 bases sitting between them. The CDR3 covers 16 residues.